These 6 T cell receptor beta chains came from one sample sequenced in a study of T-cell memory formation after mild COVID-19. TCRdb ran MiXCR on the 5' RACE reads and lists one entry per CDR3 protein. The table includes fewer than 150,000 distinct CDR3 sequences, approximately 17% detected once. The sequenced sample consisted of PBMCs or a T cell subset sorted from them (not recorded which). The receptor source for this set is a young man who had mild COVID-19 (a few samples of this study predate the infection). Cell type and time point are not known.

The chain links TRBV10-3 to TRBJ1-5; 10 bases align to TRBD1. The J segment lost 5 bases and the V segment lost 10 bases, leaving 5 bases of the junction unmatched. Germline V gives CDR1 ENHRY, CDR2 SYGVKD. The CDR3 consists of 13 residues. The CDR3 DNA follows: TGTGCCACGACAGGGGGCAACGATCAGCCCCAGCATTTT. It translates to CATTGGNDQPQHF.

This clonotype was found once. At one boundary the junction diverges from the germline segment, which might be a read error. This sequence joins TRBV20-1 and TRBJ1-5; no clear D gene. This CDR3 spans 12 amino acids. CDR1 and CDR2 from the germline V gene are DFQATT and SNEGSKA (reference sequence). The DNA of the CDR3 is TGCAGTGCTAGATCCACCGGCCAGCCCCAGCGTTTT. Its protein is CSARSTGQPQRF.

The chain is built from TRBV18 and TRBJ1-2; D is undetermined. CDR3 length equals 15 residues. Trimming pared 0 bases from V and 0 bases from J, leaving 8 bases between. CDR1 and CDR2 (germline): KGHSH, LQKENI. The CDR3 sequence: CASSPPLGANYGYTF. The DNA for the CDR3 is TGTGCCAGCTCACCACCTCTGGGAGCTAACTATGGCTACACCTTC.

The chain couples TRBV18 to TRBJ1-3, with D possibly being TRBD1 (6 bases). CDR1 and CDR2 from the germline V gene are KGHSH and LQKENI. Trimming left V 3 bases short and J 3 bases short, with 9 bases between. This CDR3 has 14 amino acids. The CDR3 here is CASSPQGFGNTIYF. CDR3 sequence (DNA): TGTGCCAGCTCACCCCAGGGGTTTGGAAACACCATATATTTT. The full variable domain, with the rest looked up from reference TRBV18 and TRBJ1-3, is NAGVMQNPRHLVRRRGQEARLRCSPMKGHSHVYWYRQLPEEGLKFMVYLQKENIIDESGMPKERFSAEFPKEGPSILRIQQVVRGDSAAYFCASSPQGFGNTIYFGEGSWLTVV.

This clonotype was seen a few times. The chain uses TRBV28 and TRBJ2-3; no definite D call. The CDR3 is 12 amino acids. Per germline, CDR1 MDHEN and CDR2 SYDVKM. V gave up 4 bases and J gave up 5 bases, with 7 bases separating them. CDR3 sequence reads: CASSYGRDTQYF. The CDR3 DNA follows: TGTGCCAGCAGTTACGGGCGAGATACGCAGTATTTT.

The V call is TRBV18, the J call TRBJ1-1, with D hard to call. The V end was cut by 4 bases, the J end by 1 base, with 10 bases between. This CDR3 is 14 amino acids long. Germline V lookup: CDR1 KGHSH, CDR2 LQKENI. The CDR3 protein is CASSRNRKNTEAFF. The DNA of the CDR3 is TGTGCCAGCTCACGAAACAGAAAGAACACTGAAGCTTTCTTT.